The rows below give T cell receptor beta chains drawn from one sample of a study of OX40 agonist ivuxolimab in advanced cancers. The protocol was immunoSEQ multiplex PCR, while the TCRdb copy is restricted to in-frame clones and leaves out a portion. The sample carries around 70,000 clones, 84% recorded once. This specimen was CD4+ or CD8+ T cells sorted from blood, taken in a trial of the OX40 agonist ivuxolimab. The receptors come from an adult with an advanced solid tumor such as melanoma, head and neck, liver or kidney cancer. Each CDR3 is given with its conserved first and last residue. The D gene is left open where the match is weak. Size is stated for part of the rows, as once, few or many counts, or as a class when the clone is expanded.

>TRBJ2-4|.|TRBV4-2|.
CASSQDWVGIKNIQYF
TGTGCCAGCAGCCAAGATTGGGTAGGGATCAAAAACATTCAGTACTTC
>TRBJ1-2|.|TRBV21-1|.
CASSRTGITYGYTF
TGTGCCAGCAGCCGGACAGGGATCACCTATGGCTACACCTTC
>TRBJ2-3|.|TRBV10-3|.
CAISESSTDTQYF
TGTGCCATCAGTGAGTCGAGCACAGATACGCAGTATTTT
>TRBJ1-4|.|TRBV7-9|.
CASGRGEIEKLFF
TGTGCCAGCGGTAGGGGGGAAATCGAAAAACTGTTTTTT
>TRBJ2-7|TRBD1|TRBV4-1|.
CASSQEEQGFHEQYF
TGCGCCAGCAGCCAAGAGGAACAGGGGTTCCACGAGCAGTACTTC
>TRBJ1-1|.|TRBV5-6|.
CASSTWEAEAFF
TGTGCCAGCAGCACCTGGGAAGCTGAAGCTTTCTTT
>TRBJ1-1|.|TRBV7-6|.
CASSPRMNTEAFF
TGTGCCAGCAGCCCAAGGATGAACACTGAAGCTTTCTTT
>TRBJ2-7|TRBD1|TRBV19|few
CASSMGTGGAYEQYF
TGTGCCAGTAGTATGGGGACAGGGGGCGCCTACGAGCAGTACTTC
>TRBJ2-6|.|TRBV2|once
CASSETTGANVLTF
TGTGCCAGCAGTGAAACGACGGGGGCCAACGTCCTGACTTTC
>TRBJ2-7|.|TRBV27|.
CASSPKWLGGEQYF
TGTGCCAGCAGTCCCAAATGGCTCGGGGGCGAGCAGTACTTC
>TRBJ2-3|.|TRBV7-9|.
CASSLDGGWGTDTQYF
TGTGCCAGCAGCTTAGACGGGGGCTGGGGGACAGATACGCAGTATTTT
>TRBJ2-1|TRBD2|TRBV2|.
CASRAYPGLAYEQFF
TGTGCCAGCAGGGCTTATCCGGGACTAGCGTATGAGCAGTTCTTC
>TRBJ2-3|TRBD1|TRBV6-6|.
CASRRTGATDTQYF
TGTGCCTCCAGACGGACAGGGGCCACAGATACGCAGTATTTT
>TRBJ1-5|.|TRBV2|.
CASRGPDQPQHF
TGTGCCAGCAGGGGGCCTGACCAGCCCCAGCATTTT
>TRBJ2-4|.|TRBV7-6|.
CASSLGASPLAKNIQYF
TGTGCCAGCAGCTTAGGTGCTAGCCCTTTAGCCAAAAACATTCAGTACTTC
>TRBJ2-1|.|TRBV9|.
CASSNQGYNEQFF
TGTGCCAGCAGCAACCAGGGATACAATGAGCAGTTCTTC
>TRBJ2-3|TRBD2|TRBV27|.
CASTGSGMGTDTQYF
TGTGCCAGCACCGGGAGCGGGATGGGCACAGATACGCAGTATTTT
>TRBJ2-1|TRBD2|TRBV2|.
CASSGLAREQFF
TGTGCCAGCAGTGGACTAGCTCGTGAGCAGTTCTTC
>TRBJ2-5|.|TRBV12-5|.
CASGLVALGAPRETQYF
TGTGCTAGTGGTTTGGTAGCTCTGGGGGCGCCAAGGGAGACCCAGTACTTC
>TRBJ2-1|.|TRBV5-1|.
CASSVGASSYNEQFF
TGCGCCAGCAGCGTGGGAGCAAGCTCCTACAATGAGCAGTTCTTC
>TRBJ2-7|.|TRBV4-2|.
CASSQEGEAFYEQYF
TGTGCCAGCAGCCAAGAGGGGGAGGCGTTCTACGAGCAGTACTTC
>TRBJ2-1|TRBD1|TRBV7-2|.
CASSLGQAAYNEQFF
TGTGCCAGCAGCCTGGGACAGGCGGCGTACAATGAGCAGTTCTTC
>TRBJ2-3|TRBD1|TRBV14|.
CASSLRQGTTYTDTQYF
TGTGCCAGCAGCCTACGACAGGGAACGACTTACACAGATACGCAGTATTTT
>TRBJ2-1|.|TRBV7-9|.
CASRDERAYNEQFF
TGTGCCAGCAGGGATGAGCGGGCCTACAATGAGCAGTTCTTC
>TRBJ2-7|.|TRBV5-6|once
CASSFAQGVYEQYF
TGTGCCAGCAGCTTCGCTCAGGGAGTCTACGAGCAGTACTTC
>TRBJ2-5|.|TRBV2|.
CASSNYEETQYF
TGTGCCAGCAGCAACTACGAAGAGACCCAGTACTTC
>TRBJ2-4|TRBD2|TRBV19|.
CASSTGLAGGQVIQYF
TGTGCCAGTAGTACGGGACTAGCGGGGGGGCAGGTCATTCAGTACTTC
>TRBJ2-4|.|TRBV11-2|.
CASTKIRAGSLAKNIQYF
TGTGCCAGCACCAAGATAAGGGCGGGATCGCTAGCCAAAAACATTCAGTACTTC
>TRBJ2-5|.|TRBV18|.
CASSRDSETQYF
TGTGCCAGCTCACGGGATTCAGAGACCCAGTACTTC
>TRBJ2-1|.|TRBV5-4|.
CASSLDSSSYNEQFF
TGTGCCAGCAGCTTGGACAGTAGCTCCTACAATGAGCAGTTCTTC
>TRBJ2-5|TRBD1|TRBV10-2|.
CASSELDRGETQYF
TGCGCCAGCAGTGAGCTCGACAGGGGGGAGACCCAGTACTTC
>TRBJ1-1|.|TRBV9|.
CASSVGGGKDTEAFF
TGTGCCAGCAGCGTAGGTGGGGGAAAGGACACTGAAGCTTTCTTT
>TRBJ1-5|.|TRBV2|.
CASSRGQQPQHF
TGTGCCAGCAGCCGGGGACAACAGCCCCAGCATTTT
>TRBJ2-7|.|TRBV30|.
CAWSVQGYEQYF
TGTGCCTGGAGTGTACAGGGCTACGAGCAGTACTTC
>TRBJ2-7|.|TRBV21-1|.
CASSPFDREGTYEQYF
TGTGCCAGCAGTCCTTTTGACAGGGAGGGTACCTACGAGCAGTACTTC
>TRBJ2-7|.|TRBV7-2|.
CASSRPRAEQYF
TGTGCCAGCAGCCGTCCCCGGGCCGAGCAGTACTTC
>TRBJ1-1|.|TRBV4-1|.
CASSQARSVSTEAFF
TGCGCCAGCAGCCAAGCTCGGAGCGTCAGCACTGAAGCTTTCTTT
>TRBJ2-3|.|TRBV10-2|.
CASSEWGQGADTQYF
TGCGCCAGCAGTGAGTGGGGGCAGGGCGCAGATACGCAGTATTTT
>TRBJ1-1|.|TRBV4-3|.
CASSPWADGNTEAFF
TGCGCCAGCAGCCCCTGGGCGGATGGGAACACTGAAGCTTTCTTT
>TRBJ2-1|.|TRBV12-5|.
CASGLGGNEQFF
TGTGCTAGTGGTTTGGGTGGCAATGAGCAGTTCTTC
>TRBJ2-1|.|TRBV30|once
CAWSRLGGNEQFF
TGTGCCTGGAGTAGACTAGGTGGGAATGAGCAGTTCTTC
>TRBJ1-2|.|TRBV7-2|.
CASTLVAGSYGYTF
TGTGCCAGCACCTTAGTAGCAGGGAGCTATGGCTACACCTTC
>TRBJ1-3|.|TRBV4-3|.
CASSQIGSGNTIYF
TGCGCCAGCAGCCAAATCGGATCCGGAAACACCATATATTTT
>TRBJ1-3|.|TRBV7-9|.
CASSPGPISGNTIYF
TGTGCCAGCAGCCCCGGACCGATCTCTGGAAACACCATATATTTT
>TRBJ2-7|TRBD2|TRBV7-9|.
CASSLGALAGGSSDEQYF
TGTGCCAGCAGCTTAGGGGCACTAGCGGGAGGCTCGAGCGACGAGCAGTACTTC
>TRBJ2-7|.|TRBV6-1|once
CATEWINSYEQYF
TGTGCCACCGAATGGATCAACTCCTACGAGCAGTACTTC
>TRBJ2-1|.|TRBV18|.
CASSLDRPSYNEQFF
TGTGCCAGCTCCTTGGACAGACCCTCCTACAATGAGCAGTTCTTC